The 22 T cell receptor beta chains in this list originate from one sample, sequenced in a study of T cell clones after liver transplantation. Sequenced by immunoSEQ multiplex PCR; TCRdb stores in-frame clones only, minus some. This sample has 45,000 to 60,000 clones; around 70% occur once, and the top ten carry over 8%. Sequences were derived from CD4+ T cells from blood, sampled at the 22-month timepoint. These TCRs come from a human patient who received a liver transplant. Some of the T cells might come from the graft donor.

In this sample, this clone turned up a few times. The chain employs TRBV19 and TRBJ1-5, with TRBD1 matching over 11 bases. After removal of 2 bases from V and 4 bases from J, the junction contained 10 bases not matched to a gene. CDR3 length equals 18 residues. Germline CDR1 and CDR2: LNHDA and SQIVND (reference sequence). CDR3 region: CASSIRTGGTVGNQPQHF. CDR3 sequence (DNA): TGTGCCAGTAGTATACGGACAGGGGGCACGGTGGGGAATCAGCCCCAGCATTTT. The full variable domain, in which reference TRBV19 and TRBJ1-5 provide the parts outside the CDR3, is DGGITQSPKYLFRKEGQNVTLSCEQNLNHDAMYWYRQDPGQGLRLIYYSQIVNDFQKGDIAEGYSVSREKKESFPLTVTSAQKNPTAFYLCASSIRTGGTVGNQPQHFGDGTRLSIL.

This clone has only a few counts. The rearrangement joins TRBV2 to TRBJ2-6, with D unclear. This CDR3 region has 14 residues. Germline CDR1 is SNHLY and CDR2 is FYNNEI. With 8 bases removed from V and 4 bases from J, the gap between germline ends came to 12 bases. In DNA form, the CDR3 reads TGTGCCAGCGCCGATACCTCCGGGGCCAACGTCCTGACTTTC. This sequence encodes CASADTSGANVLTF.

This chain uses TRBV7-8 with TRBJ2-5; 10 nucleotides match TRBD1. Trimming at V came to 5 bases and at J to 4 bases, leaving 4 bases not matched to a gene. The V gene's germline CDR1 is SGHVS and CDR2 FQNEAQ. The length of the CDR3 is 14 residues. The CDR3 region has the DNA TGTGCCAGCAGCGGGCGGGACAGGGGAGAGACCCAGTACTTC. It specifies CASSGRDRGETQYF.

The chain uses TRBV11-2 and TRBJ1-2; weak D call: TRBD1 (6 bases). The ends were cut back, 5 bases at V and 3 bases at J, with 16 bases in the middle. Germline values: CDR1 SGHAT, CDR2 FQNNGV. The CDR3 length is 15 residues. The CDR3 DNA sequence: TGTGCCAGCAGCCCCGATATGAACAGGGACTATGGCTACACCTTC. Protein sequence: CASSPDMNRDYGYTF.

The chain combines TRBV6-5 with TRBJ1-6, with a tentative D call TRBD1 (6 bases). The V and J ends lost 0 bases and 7 bases respectively, with 10 bases between them. Germline lookup yields CDR1 MNHEY and CDR2 SVGAGI. The CDR3 extends over 15 amino acids. This CDR3 is CASSYSSGANSPLHF. The CDR3 DNA is TGTGCCAGCAGTTACTCTTCGGGGGCGAATTCACCCCTCCACTTT.

The rearrangement links TRBV7-2 to TRBJ2-1, with TRBD2 identical over 12 bases. The CDR3 loop spans 16 amino acids. The V and J ends lost 5 bases and 10 bases, in that order; junction bases with no gene match: 12. Germline lookup yields CDR1 SGHTA and CDR2 FQGNSA. This chain's CDR3 is CASSGIASGGAGEQFF. In DNA, the CDR3 is TGTGCCAGCAGCGGGATAGCTAGCGGGGGGGCCGGGGAGCAGTTCTTC. Looking up the rest from reference TRBV7-2 and TRBJ2-1 gives the full variable domain: GAGVSQSPSNKVTEKGKDVELRCDPISGHTALYWYRQSLGQGLEFLIYFQGNSAPDKSGLPSDRFSAERTGGSVSTLTIQRTQQEDSAVYLCASSGIASGGAGEQFFGPGTRLTVL.

This clone showed up just a few times. The identical CDR3 is also encoded by other nucleotide sequences in the sample. The chain uses TRBV27 and TRBJ1-5; D gene unclear. The CDR3 loop spans 14 amino acids. The V gene lost 3 bases and the J gene lost 5 bases, with 11 bases spanning the gap. The V gene's germline CDR1 is MNHEY and CDR2 SMNVEV (reference sequence). This CDR3 reads CASSLEGPYQPQHF. CDR3 in DNA: TGTGCCAGCAGTTTGGAGGGCCCCTATCAGCCCCAGCATTTT.

The chain has TRBV11-2 and TRBJ1-6; D perhaps matches TRBD1 (6 bases). From germline, CDR1 is SGHAT and CDR2 FQNNGV. This CDR3 contains 12 residues. V gave up 6 bases and J gave up 15 bases, with 15 bases separating them. This CDR3 reads CASRGAGGLLHF. Here the CDR3 DNA reads TGTGCCAGCAGGGGAGCCGGGGGGCTCCTCCACTTT.

J is TRBJ2-2 and V is TRBV7-2, with a possible D match to TRBD2 (5 bases). The germline CDR1 and CDR2 sequences are SGHTA and FQGNSA. V lost 5 bases to trimming and J lost 3 bases, with 10 bases between them. The CDR3 has 14 residues. In DNA, the CDR3 is TGTGCCAGCAGCCCCGCGCGGGACACCGGGGAGCTGTTTTTT. Translating gives CASSPARDTGELFF. Combining the CDR3 with reference TRBV7-2 and TRBJ2-2 gives the whole variable domain GAGVSQSPSNKVTEKGKDVELRCDPISGHTALYWYRQSLGQGLEFLIYFQGNSAPDKSGLPSDRFSAERTGGSVSTLTIQRTQQEDSAVYLCASSPARDTGELFFGEGSRLTVL.

The chain recombines TRBV7-9 with TRBJ2-1; D possibly uses TRBD1 or TRBD2 (5 bases each). V lost 3 bases, J lost 8 bases, and 17 bases lay in between. The CDR3 is 15 amino acids. CDR1 and CDR2 from the germline V gene are SEHNR and FQNEAQ (reference sequence). In nucleotides, the CDR3 is TGTGCCAGCAGCTTTATGGGGGTGAGAGGCGATGAGCAGTTCTTC. Encoded protein: CASSFMGVRGDEQFF.

This clone was observed a single time. The gene calls are TRBV5-4 and TRBJ1-1, with D maybe TRBD1 (5 bases). From germline, CDR1 is SGHNT and CDR2 YYREEE (reference sequence). The CDR3 totals 15 residues. Deletions cut 3 bases from V and 1 base from J, with 13 bases between. DNA of the CDR3: TGTGCCAGCAGCTCACCGACAGTGGGGAACACTGAAGCTTTCTTT. It specifies CASSSPTVGNTEAFF.

The chain employs TRBV10-3 and TRBJ2-2; tentative D call: TRBD2 (7 bases). Trimming took 0 bases from V and 0 from J, leaving 11 bases between them. CDR3 length: 17 amino acids. Germline CDR1 reads ENHRY; CDR2 reads SYGVKD. The CDR3 coding sequence is TGTGCCATCAGTGAGTCGGGGGGGCTCGCGAACACCGGGGAGCTGTTTTTT. Translating gives CAISESGGLANTGELFF.

The chain combines TRBV2 with TRBJ2-1; 9 bases are shared with TRBD2. Germline CDR1 and CDR2: SNHLY and FYNNEI. The V gene end was trimmed by 7 bases and the J gene end by 6 bases; junction bases not matched to a gene: 4. The CDR3 contains 13 residues. The chain's CDR3 is CASKGGGVNEQFF. CDR3 nucleotide sequence: TGTGCCAGCAAGGGCGGGGGGGTCAATGAGCAGTTCTTC. Full variable domain (outside the CDR3, taken from reference TRBV2 and TRBJ2-1): EPEVTQTPSHQVTQMGQEVILRCVPISNHLYFYWYRQILGQKVEFLVSFYNNEISEKSEIFDDQFSVERPDGSNFTLKIRSTKLEDSAMYFCASKGGGVNEQFFGPGTRLTVL.

The gene calls are TRBV4-2 and TRBJ1-6, with 11 bases aligning to TRBD1. The J segment lost 6 bases and the V segment lost 3 bases, leaving 1 base of the junction unmatched. Germline CDR1 LGHNA, CDR2 YNFKEQ. CDR3 size: 15 residues. The DNA of the CDR3 is TGTGCCAGCAGCCAGGGACAGGGGGTTAATTCACCCCTCCACTTT. The encoded protein is CASSQGQGVNSPLHF.

Note on this clone: Other DNA variants within this sample encode the same CDR3. This rearrangement joins TRBV2 to TRBJ1-1; D is undetermined. V lost 8 bases and J 0 bases, leaving 4 bases between the germline ends. This CDR3 has 11 amino acids. From germline, CDR1 is SNHLY and CDR2 FYNNEI. CDR3 in DNA: TGTGCCAGCCGAGTGAACACTGAAGCTTTCTTT. It yields the protein CASRVNTEAFF.

This clone has a handful of counts. The gene calls are TRBV7-8 and TRBJ1-6; D is unclear. Germline CDR1 SGHVS, CDR2 FQNEAQ. Trimming left V 3 bases short and J 8 bases short, with 11 bases between. This CDR3 is 14 amino acids long. This CDR3 is CASSLWEADSPLHF. Here the CDR3 DNA reads TGTGCCAGCAGCTTGTGGGAAGCGGATTCACCCCTCCACTTT.

J is TRBJ1-4 and V is TRBV30; 8 nucleotides align to TRBD1. Germline-derived CDR1 and CDR2 are GTSNPN and SVGIG (reference sequence). After removal of 4 bases from V and 0 bases from J, the junction contained 4 bases not matched to a gene. This CDR3 has 15 amino acids. The CDR3 reads CAWNRGGATNEKLFF. In DNA form, the CDR3 reads TGTGCCTGGAACAGGGGGGGGGCAACTAATGAAAAACTGTTTTTT.

The J gene is TRBJ2-2, the V gene TRBV27, with unresolved D. V gave up 5 bases and J gave up 5 bases, with 15 bases separating them. Germline assignment: CDR1 MNHEY and CDR2 SMNVEV (reference sequence). This CDR3 region has 15 residues. In DNA form, the CDR3 reads TGTGCCAGCAGTGTAGCAGATGTAAAGACCGGGGAGCTGTTTTTT. Encoded protein: CASSVADVKTGELFF.

The chain uses TRBV5-5 and TRBJ2-7, with D perhaps TRBD2 (7 bases). V gave up 4 bases and J gave up 4 bases, with 18 bases separating them. Germline CDR1 SGHKS, CDR2 YYEKEE (reference sequence). The CDR3 is 15 residues long. This CDR3 is CASSPLAGAEYEQYF. The CDR3 bases are TGTGCCAGCAGCCCCCTGGCGGGGGCCGAGTACGAGCAGTACTTC.

The rearrangement links TRBV6-1 to TRBJ1-4; D possibly corresponds to TRBD1 (5 bases). Trimming cost V 8 bases and J 8 bases, with 12 bases left between them. The CDR3 runs to 12 residues. Germline values: CDR1 MNHNS, CDR2 SASEGT. CDR3 nucleotide sequence: TGTGCCAGCCGAGGGGTTGGAGAAAAACTGTTTTTT. Its translation is CASRGVGEKLFF.

The chain employs TRBV10-3 and TRBJ2-3, with 9 bases that match TRBD2. The CDR3 sequence is 14 residues long. V dropped 6 bases and J dropped 4; count of bases not matched to a gene: 5. Germline values: CDR1 ENHRY, CDR2 SYGVKD. The CDR3 loop is CAIRSGGQSDTQYF. CDR3 DNA sequence: TGTGCCATCAGAAGCGGGGGGCAGTCAGATACGCAGTATTTT.

The V gene is TRBV14, the J gene TRBJ1-6; D possibly corresponds to TRBD1 (5 bases). Deletions cut 0 bases from V and 13 bases from J, with 19 bases between. The germline CDR1 and CDR2 sequences are SGHDN and FVKESK. This CDR3 spans 16 amino acids. Here the CDR3 DNA reads TGTGCCAGCAGCCAAGATCCGGGAAGGATAGGGGTGCCCCTCCACTTT. As protein: CASSQDPGRIGVPLHF.